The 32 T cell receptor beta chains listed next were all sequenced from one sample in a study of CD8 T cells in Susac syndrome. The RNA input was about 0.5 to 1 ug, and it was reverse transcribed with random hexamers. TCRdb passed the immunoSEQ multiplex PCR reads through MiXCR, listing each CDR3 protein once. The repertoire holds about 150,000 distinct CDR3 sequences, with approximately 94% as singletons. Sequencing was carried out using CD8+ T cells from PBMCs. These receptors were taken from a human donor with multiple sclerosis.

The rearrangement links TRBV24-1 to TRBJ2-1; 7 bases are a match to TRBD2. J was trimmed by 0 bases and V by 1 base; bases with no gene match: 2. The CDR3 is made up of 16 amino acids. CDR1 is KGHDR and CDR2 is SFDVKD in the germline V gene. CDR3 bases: TGTGCCACCAGTGATTTTATAGCGGGCTCCTACAATGAGCAGTTCTTC. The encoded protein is CATSDFIAGSYNEQFF.

CDR3 nucleotide sequence: TGTGCCAGCAGCCCCCGGGCCTACAATGAGCAGTTCTTC. Amino acids: CASSPRAYNEQFF. V usage is TRBV5-4 and J usage is TRBJ2-1; D remains unclear. The CDR3 spans 13 residues. Between the trimmed V and J ends, which lost 4 bases and 2 bases, there was a span of 7 bases. Germline V gene sequence: CDR1 SGHNT, CDR2 YYREEE (reference sequence).

The CDR3 nucleotides are TGTGCCAGCAGCTTGGTGGGCAACTACGAGCAGTACTTC. Protein product: CASSLVGNYEQYF. V is TRBV5-6 and J is TRBJ2-7; D unclear. V gave up 0 bases and J gave up 3 bases, with 7 bases separating them. The V gene's germline CDR1 is SGHDT and CDR2 YYEEEE. This CDR3 is 13 amino acids long.

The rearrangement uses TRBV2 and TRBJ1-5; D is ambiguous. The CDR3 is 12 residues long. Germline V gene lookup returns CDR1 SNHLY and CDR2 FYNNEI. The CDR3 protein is CASRDGRLSQHF. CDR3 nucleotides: TGTGCAAGCCGAGACGGTCGCTTATCCCAGCATTTT.

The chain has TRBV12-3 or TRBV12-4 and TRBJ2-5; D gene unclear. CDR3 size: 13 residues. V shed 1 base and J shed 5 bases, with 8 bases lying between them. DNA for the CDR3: TGTGCCAGCAGTTTAGTAAGGAGCGAGACCCAGTACTTC. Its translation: CASSLVRSETQYF.

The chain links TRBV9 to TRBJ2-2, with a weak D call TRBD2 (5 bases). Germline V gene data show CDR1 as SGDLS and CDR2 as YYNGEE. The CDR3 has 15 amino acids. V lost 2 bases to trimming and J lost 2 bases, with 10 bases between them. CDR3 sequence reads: CASSVRTGNTGELFF. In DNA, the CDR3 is TGTGCCAGCAGCGTCCGGACGGGAAACACCGGGGAGCTGTTTTTT.

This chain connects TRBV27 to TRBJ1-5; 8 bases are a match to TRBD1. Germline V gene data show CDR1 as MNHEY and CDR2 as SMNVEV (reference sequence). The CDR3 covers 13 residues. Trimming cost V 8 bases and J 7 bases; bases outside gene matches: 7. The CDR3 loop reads CASGGTGRQPQHF. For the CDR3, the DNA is TGTGCCAGCGGGGGGACAGGACGGCAGCCCCAGCATTTT.

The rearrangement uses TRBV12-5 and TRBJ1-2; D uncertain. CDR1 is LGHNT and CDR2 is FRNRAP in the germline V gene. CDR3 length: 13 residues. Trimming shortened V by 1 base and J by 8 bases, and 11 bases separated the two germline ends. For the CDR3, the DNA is TGTGCTAGTGGTTTGGCTACGAAGATGGGCTACACCTTC. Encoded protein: CASGLATKMGYTF.

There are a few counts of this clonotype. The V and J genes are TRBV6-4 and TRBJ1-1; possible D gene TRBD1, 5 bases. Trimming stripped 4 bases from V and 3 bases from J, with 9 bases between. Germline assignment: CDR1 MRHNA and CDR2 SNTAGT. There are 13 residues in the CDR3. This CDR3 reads CASSAQGDTEAFF. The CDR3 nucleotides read TGTGCCAGCAGTGCACAAGGGGACACTGAAGCTTTCTTT.

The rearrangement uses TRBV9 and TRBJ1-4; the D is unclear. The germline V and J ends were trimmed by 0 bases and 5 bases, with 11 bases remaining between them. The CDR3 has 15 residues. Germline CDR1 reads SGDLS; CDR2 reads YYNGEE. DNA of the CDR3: TGTGCCAGCAGCGTAGGGCAGGTCCAGAATGAAAAACTGTTTTTT. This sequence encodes CASSVGQVQNEKLFF.

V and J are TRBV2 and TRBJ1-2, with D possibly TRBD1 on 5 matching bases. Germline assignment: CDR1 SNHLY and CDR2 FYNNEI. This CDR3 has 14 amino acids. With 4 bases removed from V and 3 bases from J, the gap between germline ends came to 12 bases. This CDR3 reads CASSGPRVDYGYTF. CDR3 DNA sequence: TGTGCCAGCAGTGGCCCCAGGGTCGACTATGGCTACACCTTC.

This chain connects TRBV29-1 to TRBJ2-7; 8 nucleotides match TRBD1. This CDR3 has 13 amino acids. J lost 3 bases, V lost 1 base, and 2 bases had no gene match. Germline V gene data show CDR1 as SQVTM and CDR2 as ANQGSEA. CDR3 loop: CSVEGTGGYEQYF. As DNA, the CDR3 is TGCAGCGTTGAAGGCACAGGGGGCTACGAGCAGTACTTC.

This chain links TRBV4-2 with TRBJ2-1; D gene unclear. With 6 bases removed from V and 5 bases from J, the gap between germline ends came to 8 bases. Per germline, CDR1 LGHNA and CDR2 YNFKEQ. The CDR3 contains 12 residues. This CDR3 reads CASRFYNNEQFF. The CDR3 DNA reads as TGTGCCAGCAGGTTCTATAACAATGAGCAGTTCTTC.

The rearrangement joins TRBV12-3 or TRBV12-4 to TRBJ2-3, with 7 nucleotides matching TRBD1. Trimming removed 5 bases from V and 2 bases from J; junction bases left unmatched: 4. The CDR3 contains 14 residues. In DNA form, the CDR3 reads TGTGCCAGCAGTCCCGACAGGGTCACAGATACGCAGTATTTT. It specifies CASSPDRVTDTQYF.

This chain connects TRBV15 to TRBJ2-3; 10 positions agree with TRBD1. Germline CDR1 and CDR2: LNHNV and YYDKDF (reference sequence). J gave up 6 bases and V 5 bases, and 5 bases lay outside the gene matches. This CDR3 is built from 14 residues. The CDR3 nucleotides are TGTGCCACCAGCCTAGACAGGGGGCTGGATACGCAGTATTTT. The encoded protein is CATSLDRGLDTQYF. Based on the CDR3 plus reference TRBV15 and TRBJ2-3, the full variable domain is DAMVIQNPRYQVTQFGKPVTLSCSQTLNHNVMYWYQQKSSQAPKLLFHYYDKDFNNEADTPDNFQSRRPNTSFCFLDIRSPGLGDTAMYLCATSLDRGLDTQYFGPGTRLTVL.

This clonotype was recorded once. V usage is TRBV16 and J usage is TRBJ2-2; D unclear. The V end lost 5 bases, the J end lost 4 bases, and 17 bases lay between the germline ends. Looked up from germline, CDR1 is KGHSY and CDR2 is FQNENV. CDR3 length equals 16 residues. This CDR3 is CASSSAFTDGTGELFF. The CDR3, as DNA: TGTGCCAGCAGCTCAGCATTTACAGACGGCACCGGGGAGCTGTTTTTT.

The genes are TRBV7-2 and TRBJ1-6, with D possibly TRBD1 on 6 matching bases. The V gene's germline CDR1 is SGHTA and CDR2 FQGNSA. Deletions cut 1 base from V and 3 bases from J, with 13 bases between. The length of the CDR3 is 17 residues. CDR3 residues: CASSLGGQGDYNSPLHF. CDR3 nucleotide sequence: TGTGCCAGCAGCTTAGGGGGGCAGGGAGACTATAATTCACCCCTCCACTTT.

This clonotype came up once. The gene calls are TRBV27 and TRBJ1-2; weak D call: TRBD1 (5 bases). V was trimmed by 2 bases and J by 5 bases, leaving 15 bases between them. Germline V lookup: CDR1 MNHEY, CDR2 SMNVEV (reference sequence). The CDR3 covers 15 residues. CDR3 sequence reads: CASSLRIGASYGYTF. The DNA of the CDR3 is TGTGCCAGCAGTTTACGAATAGGGGCAAGTTATGGCTACACCTTC.

CDR3 sequence: CASSQSAPPRGPTDEQFF. The CDR3 DNA reads TGCGCCAGCAGTCAATCGGCCCCCCCAAGGGGCCCCACGGATGAGCAGTTCTTC. The rearrangement links TRBV23-1 to TRBJ2-1; the D gene is possibly TRBD1 (5 bases). TRBV23-1 is an ORF, and what it does is uncertain. The CDR3 has 18 amino acids. Trimming removed 0 bases from V and 8 bases from J, with 23 bases in between.

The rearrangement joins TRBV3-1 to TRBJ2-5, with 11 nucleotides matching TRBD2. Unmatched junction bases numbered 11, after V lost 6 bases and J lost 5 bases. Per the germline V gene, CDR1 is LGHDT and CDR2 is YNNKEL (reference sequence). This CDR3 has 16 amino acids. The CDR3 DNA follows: TGTGCCAGCAGGGTCTATCTAGCGGGGGGAGAGGAGACCCAGTACTTC. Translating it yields CASRVYLAGGEETQYF.

The CDR3 loop reads CAIRVDGTGELFF. The CDR3 DNA is TGTGCCATCAGAGTGGATGGGACCGGGGAGCTGTTTTTT. V gene TRBV10-3 combines with J gene TRBJ2-2; D is unclear. The CDR3 has 13 residues. Germline CDR1 is ENHRY and CDR2 is SYGVKD. V lost 6 bases and J lost 5, with 10 bases in between.

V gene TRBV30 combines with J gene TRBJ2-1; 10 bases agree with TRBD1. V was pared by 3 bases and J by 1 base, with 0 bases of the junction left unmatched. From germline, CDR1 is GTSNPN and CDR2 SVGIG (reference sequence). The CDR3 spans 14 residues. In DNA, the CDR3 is TGTGCCTGGAGGGACAGGGGGTCCTACAATGAGCAGTTCTTC. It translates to CAWRDRGSYNEQFF.

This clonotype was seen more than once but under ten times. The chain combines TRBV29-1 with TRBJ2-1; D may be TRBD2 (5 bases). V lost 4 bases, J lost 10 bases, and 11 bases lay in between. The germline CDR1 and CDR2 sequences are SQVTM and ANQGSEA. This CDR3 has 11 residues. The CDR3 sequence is CSVVGTGEQFF. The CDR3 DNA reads TGCAGCGTTGTTGGTACGGGGGAGCAGTTCTTC.

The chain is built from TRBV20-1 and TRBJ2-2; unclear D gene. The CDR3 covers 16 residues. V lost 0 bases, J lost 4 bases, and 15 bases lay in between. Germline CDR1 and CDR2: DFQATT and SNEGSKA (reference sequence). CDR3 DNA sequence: TGCAGTGCTAGAGATGGGTTGCAAGAACGCACCGGGGAGCTGTTTTTT. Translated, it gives CSARDGLQERTGELFF.

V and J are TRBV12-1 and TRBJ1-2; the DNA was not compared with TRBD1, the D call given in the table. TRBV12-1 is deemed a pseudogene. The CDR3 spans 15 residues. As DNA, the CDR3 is TGTGCCAGCAGCCACCCCCGGGCGGGACGCTATGGCTACACCTTC. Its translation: CASSHPRAGRYGYTF.

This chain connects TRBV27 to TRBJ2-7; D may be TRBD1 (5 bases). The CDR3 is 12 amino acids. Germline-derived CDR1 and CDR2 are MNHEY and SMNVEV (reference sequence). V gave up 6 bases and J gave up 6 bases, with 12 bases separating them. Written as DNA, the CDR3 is TGTGCCAGCAGCGCCAATACAGGCGAGCAGTACTTC. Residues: CASSANTGEQYF.

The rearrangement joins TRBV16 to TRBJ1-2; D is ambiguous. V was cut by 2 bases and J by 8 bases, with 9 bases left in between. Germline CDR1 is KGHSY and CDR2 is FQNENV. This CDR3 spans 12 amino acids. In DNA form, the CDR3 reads TGTGCCAGCAGCCAAGGGGTTTACGGCTACACCTTC. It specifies CASSQGVYGYTF. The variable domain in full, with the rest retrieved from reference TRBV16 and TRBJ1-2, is GEEVAQTPKHLVRGEGQKAKLYCAPIKGHSYVFWYQQVLKNEFKFLISFQNENVFDETGMPKERFSAKCLPNSPCSLEIQATKLEDSAVYFCASSQGVYGYTFGSGTRLTVV.

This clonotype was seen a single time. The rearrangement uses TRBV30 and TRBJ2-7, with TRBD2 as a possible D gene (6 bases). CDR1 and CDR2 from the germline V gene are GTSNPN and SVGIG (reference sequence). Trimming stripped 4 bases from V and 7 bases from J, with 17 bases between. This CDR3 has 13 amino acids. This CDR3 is CAWIREAPYEQYF. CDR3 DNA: TGTGCCTGGATCAGGGAGGCCCCGTATGAGCAGTACTTC.

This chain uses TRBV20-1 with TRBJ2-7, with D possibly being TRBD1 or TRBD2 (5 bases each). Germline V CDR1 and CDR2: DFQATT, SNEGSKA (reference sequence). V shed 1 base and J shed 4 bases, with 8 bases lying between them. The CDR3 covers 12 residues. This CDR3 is CSARGGGYEQYF. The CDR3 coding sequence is TGCAGTGCTAGAGGTGGGGGTTACGAGCAGTACTTC.

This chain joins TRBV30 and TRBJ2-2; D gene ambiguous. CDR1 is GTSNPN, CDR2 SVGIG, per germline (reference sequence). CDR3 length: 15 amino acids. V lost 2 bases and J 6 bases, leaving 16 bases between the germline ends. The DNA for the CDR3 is TGTGCCTGGAGTTTGGGGTCATTATCTCCCGGGGAGCTGTTTTTT. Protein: CAWSLGSLSPGELFF. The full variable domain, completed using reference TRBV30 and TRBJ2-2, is SQTIHQWPATLVQPVGSPLSLECTVEGTSNPNLYWYRQAAGRGLQLLFYSVGIGQISSEVPQNLSASRPQDRQFILSSKKLLLSDSGFYLCAWSLGSLSPGELFFGEGSRLTVL.

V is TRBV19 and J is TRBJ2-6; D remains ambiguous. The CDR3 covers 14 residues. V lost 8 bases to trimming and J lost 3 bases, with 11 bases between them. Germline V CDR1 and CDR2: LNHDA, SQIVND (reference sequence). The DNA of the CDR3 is TGTGCCAGTTGCAGCATATTTGGGGCCAACGTCCTGACTTTC. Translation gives CASCSIFGANVLTF.

This CDR3 reads CASSPARGSYEQYF. CDR3 DNA: TGTGCCAGCAGCCCCGCGAGGGGGAGCTACGAGCAGTACTTC. This chain uses TRBV7-2 with TRBJ2-7, with a weak D call TRBD1 (6 bases). This CDR3 has 14 amino acids. V lost 5 bases to trimming and J lost 3 bases, with 14 bases between them. The germline CDR1 and CDR2 sequences are SGHTA and FQGNSA.